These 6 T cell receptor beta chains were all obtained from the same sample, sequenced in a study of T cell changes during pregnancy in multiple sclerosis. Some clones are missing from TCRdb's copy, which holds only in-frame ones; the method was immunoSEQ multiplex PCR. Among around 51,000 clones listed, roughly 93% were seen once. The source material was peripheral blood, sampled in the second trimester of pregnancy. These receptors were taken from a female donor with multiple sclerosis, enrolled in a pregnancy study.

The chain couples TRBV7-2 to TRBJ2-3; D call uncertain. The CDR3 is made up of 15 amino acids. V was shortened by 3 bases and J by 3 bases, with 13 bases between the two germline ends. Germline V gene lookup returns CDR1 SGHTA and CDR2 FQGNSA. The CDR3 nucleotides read TGTGCCAGCAGCTTCTCCGACTTGCAGACAGATACGCAGTATTTT. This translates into CASSFSDLQTDTQYF.

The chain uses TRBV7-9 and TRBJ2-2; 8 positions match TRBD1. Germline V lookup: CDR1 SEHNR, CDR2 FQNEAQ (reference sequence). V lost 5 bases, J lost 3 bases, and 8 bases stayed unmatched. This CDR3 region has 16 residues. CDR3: CASSPGQGFYTGELFF. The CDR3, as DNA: TGTGCCAGCAGCCCCGGACAGGGATTTTACACCGGGGAGCTGTTTTTT.

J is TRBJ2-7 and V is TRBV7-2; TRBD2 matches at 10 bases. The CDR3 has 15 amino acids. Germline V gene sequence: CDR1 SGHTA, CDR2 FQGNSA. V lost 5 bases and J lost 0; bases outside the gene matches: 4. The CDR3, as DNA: TGTGCCAGCAGCCACGGACTAGCGGCCTCCTACGAGCAGTACTTC. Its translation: CASSHGLAASYEQYF.

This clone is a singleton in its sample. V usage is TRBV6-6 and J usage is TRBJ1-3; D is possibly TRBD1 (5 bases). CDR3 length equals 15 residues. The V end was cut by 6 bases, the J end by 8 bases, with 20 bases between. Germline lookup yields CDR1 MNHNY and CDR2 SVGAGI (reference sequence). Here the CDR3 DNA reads TGTGCCAGCAGCCCACCAGAGGCTTGGGGCGACACCATATATTTT. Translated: CASSPPEAWGDTIYF.

The CDR3 nucleotides are TGCGCCAGCAGCCCAGGGCTAGCGGGAGGCAATGAGCAGTTCTTC. This codes for CASSPGLAGGNEQFF. This chain links TRBV4-3 with TRBJ2-1; 11 bases are a match to TRBD2. V trimming: 4 bases; J trimming: 6 bases; junction bases outside the gene matches: 5. CDR3 length equals 15 residues. Germline CDR1 LGHNA, CDR2 YSLEER.

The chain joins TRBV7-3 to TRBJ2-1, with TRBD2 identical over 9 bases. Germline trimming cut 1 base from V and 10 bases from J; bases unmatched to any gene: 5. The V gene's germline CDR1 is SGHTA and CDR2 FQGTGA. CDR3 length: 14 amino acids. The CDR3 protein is CASSLMGLADEQFF. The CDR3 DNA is TGTGCCAGCAGCTTAATGGGACTAGCAGACGAGCAGTTCTTC.